This TCR beta chain comes out of a study of cytomegalovirus exposure and HLA in healthy donors. Study summary: The roughly 130 validation repertoires were reported in a later analysis to have been generated on the same platform as the 666 first-cohort repertoires. Study-level results: According to reports, the classifier identified cytomegalovirus status with high specificity and sensitivity. Most observed TCR sequences were rare, whereas some public TCRs were detected in many donors. Some TCR beta chains (around 160 of them) were listed as cytomegalovirus-associated.

Germline CDR1 and CDR2: SGHVS and FQNEAQ. V was pared by 0 bases and J by 5 bases, with 15 bases between. The CDR3 is made up of 16 amino acids. For this clone: Its antigen is not identified.

Measured with immunoSEQ multiplex PCR; TCRdb has only the in-frame clones, and not every one. The sample consists of over 150,000 clones, 80% to 90% of them appearing once. This sequence joins TRBV7-8 and TRBJ2-3; perhaps TRBD1 as D (6 bases). Specimen: PBMCs. This sequence was found in a woman younger than 30 in good health and CMV-seronegative. In DNA form, the CDR3 reads TGTGCCAGCAGCTTAGCTTACACAGGGAAGGTAGATACGCAGTATTTT. This codes for CASSLAYTGKVDTQYF.